This is a list of T cell receptor beta chains from one sample in a study of long-term antiretroviral therapy in people with HIV. TCRdb's table, derived via immunoSEQ multiplex PCR, lists solely in-frame clones and lacks some. The data hold about 7,200 clones, with nearly 75% observed a single time. Source: unsorted PBMCs, taken 0.9 years before starting antiretroviral therapy. The receptor set was obtained from a man in his forties with HIV. Both conserved end residues are part of each CDR3. D genes are given only for firm matches. Clone sizes are given selectively: once, few, many, or a class where the clone is expanded.

size: -; V: TRBV7-9; J: TRBJ2-7; D: -; CDR3: CASSSDYEQYF; DNA: TGTGCCAGCAGCTCTGATTACGAGCAGTACTTC
size: -; V: TRBV30; J: TRBJ2-7; D: -; CDR3: CAWSGDNGYEQYF; DNA: TGTGCCTGGAGTGGCGACAATGGTTACGAGCAGTACTTC
size: -; V: TRBV5-6; J: TRBJ1-1; D: -; CDR3: CASSYLTREAFF; DNA: TGTGCCAGCAGTTATTTAACCCGGGAAGCTTTCTTT
size: -; V: TRBV29-1; J: TRBJ2-2; D: -; CDR3: CSVGAGGELFF; DNA: TGCAGCGTTGGCGCGGGCGGGGAGCTGTTTTTT
size: -; V: TRBV7-9; J: TRBJ2-7; D: -; CDR3: CASSSDTVIGQYF; DNA: TGTGCCAGCAGCTCGGACACCGTCATTGGGCAGTACTTC
size: -; V: TRBV27; J: TRBJ2-2; D: -; CDR3: CASSLGGITGELFF; DNA: TGTGCCAGCAGTTTAGGGGGCATCACCGGGGAGCTGTTTTTT
size: few; V: TRBV7-9; J: TRBJ2-7; D: TRBD2; CDR3: CASSPGLTSYEQYF; DNA: TGTGCCAGCAGCCCGGGACTAACTTCCTACGAGCAGTACTTC
size: -; V: TRBV2; J: TRBJ2-3; D: TRBD2; CDR3: CARSRISGAITDTQYF; DNA: TGTGCCAGGTCCAGAATTAGCGGGGCAATCACAGATACGCAGTATTTT
size: -; V: TRBV30; J: TRBJ1-3; D: TRBD1; CDR3: CAWTRGSGNTIYF; DNA: TGTGCCTGGACCAGGGGGTCTGGAAACACCATATATTTT
size: once; V: TRBV30; J: TRBJ2-7; D: TRBD2; CDR3: CAWGRLLAGVDEQYF; DNA: TGTGCCTGGGGTAGGCTACTAGCGGGGGTGGACGAGCAGTACTTC
size: -; V: TRBV7-9; J: TRBJ2-1; D: -; CDR3: CASSVDINNEQFF; DNA: TGTGCCAGCAGCGTCGACATTAACAATGAGCAGTTCTTC
size: once; V: TRBV11-3; J: TRBJ1-1; D: TRBD1; CDR3: CASSLGQGSTEAFF; DNA: TGTGCCAGCAGTCTCGGACAGGGCAGCACTGAAGCTTTCTTT
size: once; V: TRBV2; J: TRBJ2-3; D: -; CDR3: CASSEGLASTDTQYF; DNA: TGTGCCAGCAGTGAAGGGTTGGCTAGCACAGATACGCAGTATTTT
size: -; V: TRBV28; J: TRBJ2-5; D: -; CDR3: CATLGGAGETQYF; DNA: TGTGCTACCTTAGGGGGAGCCGGGGAGACCCAGTACTTC
size: -; V: TRBV27; J: TRBJ2-6; D: -; CDR3: CASSFIGSGGANVLTF; DNA: TGTGCCAGCAGTTTTATAGGGTCGGGGGGGGCCAACGTCCTGACTTTC
size: -; V: TRBV15; J: TRBJ1-1; D: TRBD1; CDR3: CATSRTGGRTEAFF; DNA: TGTGCCACCAGCAGAACAGGGGGCCGGACTGAAGCTTTCTTT
size: -; V: TRBV14; J: TRBJ2-5; D: -; CDR3: CASSPHYGVVETQYF; DNA: TGTGCCAGCAGCCCCCATTACGGGGTGGTAGAGACCCAGTACTTC
size: -; V: TRBV5-1; J: TRBJ1-1; D: TRBD1; CDR3: CASSPGTGGEREAFF; DNA: TGCGCCAGCAGCCCCGGGACAGGGGGGGAACGGGAAGCTTTCTTT
size: medium-sized; V: TRBV7-9; J: TRBJ2-7; D: -; CDR3: CASSSDSLEAYEQYF; DNA: TGTGCCAGCAGCTCAGACAGCCTGGAGGCCTACGAGCAGTACTTC
size: -; V: TRBV14; J: TRBJ2-2; D: TRBD1; CDR3: CASSSPQGKSTDTGELFF; DNA: TGTGCCAGCAGCAGCCCACAGGGGAAATCGACCGACACCGGGGAGCTGTTTTTT
size: -; V: TRBV6-5; J: TRBJ2-1; D: -; CDR3: CASSNSGVNEQFF; DNA: TGTGCCAGCAGTAATTCTGGGGTTAATGAGCAGTTCTTC
size: -; V: TRBV7-2; J: TRBJ2-3; D: -; CDR3: CASSARDPVPDTQYF; DNA: TGTGCCAGCAGCGCCCGGGACCCGGTTCCAGATACGCAGTATTTT
size: -; V: TRBV7-2; J: TRBJ1-5; D: TRBD1; CDR3: CASSWGQPYSNQPQHF; DNA: TGTGCCAGCAGCTGGGGACAGCCATATAGCAATCAGCCCCAGCATTTT
size: -; V: TRBV4-3; J: TRBJ2-7; D: -; CDR3: CASSQGQTATSLEQYF; DNA: TGCGCCAGCAGCCAAGGGCAGACGGCGACCTCCCTCGAGCAGTACTTC
size: few; V: TRBV18; J: TRBJ1-6; D: -; CDR3: CASSPGLDSPLHF; DNA: TGTGCCAGCTCACCAGGGCTGGATTCACCCCTCCACTTT
size: -; V: TRBV28; J: TRBJ2-7; D: TRBD2; CDR3: CASSFPAGGPYEQYF; DNA: TGTGCCAGCAGTTTCCCAGCGGGGGGGCCATACGAGCAGTACTTC
size: once; V: TRBV6-6; J: TRBJ2-1; D: -; CDR3: CASSYSRLHYNEQFF; DNA: TGTGCCAGCAGTTACTCGAGACTACATTACAATGAGCAGTTCTTC